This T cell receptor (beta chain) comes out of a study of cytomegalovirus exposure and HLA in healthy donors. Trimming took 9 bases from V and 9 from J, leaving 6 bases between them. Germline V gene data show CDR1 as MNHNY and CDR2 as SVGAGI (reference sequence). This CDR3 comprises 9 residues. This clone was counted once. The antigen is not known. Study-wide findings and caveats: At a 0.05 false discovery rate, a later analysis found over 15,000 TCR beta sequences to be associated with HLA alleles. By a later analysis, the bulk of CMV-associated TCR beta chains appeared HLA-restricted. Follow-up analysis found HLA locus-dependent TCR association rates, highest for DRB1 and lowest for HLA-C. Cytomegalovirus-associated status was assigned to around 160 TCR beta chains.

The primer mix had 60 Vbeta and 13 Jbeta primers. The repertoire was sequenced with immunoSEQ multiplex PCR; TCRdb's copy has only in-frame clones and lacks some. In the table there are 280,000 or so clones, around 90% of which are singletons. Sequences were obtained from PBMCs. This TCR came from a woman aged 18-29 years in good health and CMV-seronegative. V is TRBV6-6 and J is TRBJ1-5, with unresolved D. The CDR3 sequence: CASYLPQHF. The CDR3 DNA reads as TGTGCCAGTTATCTGCCCCAGCATTTT.